This TCR beta chain was documented in a study of T cell clonotyping in hematopoietic cell transplantation (dated by TCRdb to about 2021). Notes on the research overall: The study collected 120 to 150 blood samples from 30 to 35 consecutive transplant recipients and their related donors. Patient recruitment ran from September 2015 to January 2017, and follow-up continued until late 2020 or death. What the research found in general, with its limitations: Broader TCR repertoire diversity after transplant was predicted by Inverse Simpson Index values from donors and from recipients before transplant. Just a small fraction of recipient repertoires overlapped with donor repertoires, and more than 95% appeared de novo at the given depth. Recipient TCR diversity fell after transplant, with pathologically expanded clonotypes rising progressively from day 30 to day 180. The sample size was limited and the cells went unsorted, which meant the CD4 and CD8 repertoire contributions could not be told apart.

Its CDR3 holds 18 amino acids, cysteine through phenylalanine. Just CDR3 DNA is preserved here, 54 bases in frame from base 1. V and J are truncated by 1 base and 1 base respectively, leaving an intervening sequence of 21 bases. CDR1 is given as SGHDT and CDR2 as YYEEEE, both from the germline V gene. TCR beta CDR3 regions were amplified from genomic DNA with the immunoSEQ assay, a bias-controlled multiplex PCR using V- and J-specific primers. A second PCR step added a proprietary barcode and Illumina adapter sequences to the CDR3 amplicons. An Illumina MiSeq instrument was used to sequence the CDR3 libraries. Per the authors' processing: immunoSEQ Analyzer 3.0 was used for export and quality control, with R Bioconductor and Immunarch used for downstream analyses. Only productive rearrangements in the normalized downsampled data set went into calculating the repertoire metrics. Clonotypes larger than 5 templates in the normalized cohort were defined as pathologically expanded. The Inverse Simpson Index served as the measure of repertoire diversity. CMV-specificity analyses were carried out on the non-normalized data set to capture all clonotypes. Drawn from immuneACCESS, this table holds only the in-frame rearrangements with V and J called that TCRdb kept. Clones are partly lost; checked studies trace under half to an unresolved V gene and leave the rest unexplained. D and trimming were read from the DNA, whereas the V and J calls and clone size are those reported in that table. In this sample the table shows over 10,000 clones, under 55% of which occur a single time. The ten largest clones represent approximately 11% of the sample.

This clone was picked up a small number of times. Its antigen specificity is not known. No base qualities exist here, and no much larger clone lies one base off it. Blood samples for TCR beta sequencing were provided by related transplant donors. Using Nuclei Lysis Solution, genomic DNA was extracted from unfractionated peripheral blood mononuclear cells that were either fresh or cryopreserved. Sequencing used peripheral blood mononuclear cells. The V gene is TRBV5-6 and the J gene is TRBJ2-7; TRBD1 is a possible D gene, resting on 5 matching bases. This TCR was recovered from a man aged 45-65 years in good health. Some clones in this sample may be carry-over from other donors' samples. Read as DNA, the sequence is TGTGCCAGCAGCTTGTGGAGCAGGGTGCACCGCTATTCCTACGAGCAGTACTTC. The encoded protein is CASSLWSRVHRYSYEQYF.